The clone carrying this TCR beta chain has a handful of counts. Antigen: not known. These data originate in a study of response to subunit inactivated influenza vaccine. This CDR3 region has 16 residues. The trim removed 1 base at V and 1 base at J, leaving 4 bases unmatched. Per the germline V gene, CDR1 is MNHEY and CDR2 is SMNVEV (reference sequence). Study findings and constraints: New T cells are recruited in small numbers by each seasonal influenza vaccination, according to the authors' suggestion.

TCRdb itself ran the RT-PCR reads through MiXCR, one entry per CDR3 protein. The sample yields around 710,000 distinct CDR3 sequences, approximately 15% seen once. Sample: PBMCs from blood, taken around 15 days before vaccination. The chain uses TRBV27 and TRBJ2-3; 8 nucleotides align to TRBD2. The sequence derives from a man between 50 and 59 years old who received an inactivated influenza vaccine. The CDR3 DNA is TGTGCCAGCAGTTTATTGGGGCGGGGGGGCACAGATACGCAGTATTTT. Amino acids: CASSLLGRGGTDTQYF.